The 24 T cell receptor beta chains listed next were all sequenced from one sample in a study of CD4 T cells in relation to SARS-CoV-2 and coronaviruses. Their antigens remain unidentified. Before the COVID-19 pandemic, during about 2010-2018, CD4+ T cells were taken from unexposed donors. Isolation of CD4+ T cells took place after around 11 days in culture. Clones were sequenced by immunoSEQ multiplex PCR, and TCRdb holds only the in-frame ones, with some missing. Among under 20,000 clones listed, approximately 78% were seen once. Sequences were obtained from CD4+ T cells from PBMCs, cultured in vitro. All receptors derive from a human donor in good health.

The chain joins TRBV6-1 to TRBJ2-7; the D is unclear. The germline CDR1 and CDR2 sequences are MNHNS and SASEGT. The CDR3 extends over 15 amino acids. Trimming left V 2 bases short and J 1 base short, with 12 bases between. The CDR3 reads CASSEFPTPSYEQYF. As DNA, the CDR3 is TGTGCCAGCAGTGAATTCCCGACACCGTCCTACGAGCAGTACTTC.

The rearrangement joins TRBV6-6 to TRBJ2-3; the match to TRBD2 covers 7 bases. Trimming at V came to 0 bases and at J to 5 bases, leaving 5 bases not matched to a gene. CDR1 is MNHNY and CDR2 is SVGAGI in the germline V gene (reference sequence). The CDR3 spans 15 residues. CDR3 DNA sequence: TGTGCCAGCAGTTACTCTAAAGGGAGGGGAGATACGCAGTATTTT. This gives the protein CASSYSKGRGDTQYF.

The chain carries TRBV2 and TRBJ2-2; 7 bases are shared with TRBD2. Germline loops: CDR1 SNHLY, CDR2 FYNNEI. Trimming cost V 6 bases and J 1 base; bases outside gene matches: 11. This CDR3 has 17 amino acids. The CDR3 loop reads CASSDWVQRENTGELFF. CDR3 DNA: TGTGCCAGCAGCGACTGGGTACAGCGGGAGAACACCGGGGAGCTGTTTTTT.

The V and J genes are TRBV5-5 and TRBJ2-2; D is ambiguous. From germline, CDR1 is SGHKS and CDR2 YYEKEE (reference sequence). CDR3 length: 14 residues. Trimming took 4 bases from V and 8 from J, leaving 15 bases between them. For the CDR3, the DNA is TGTGCCAGCAGCAAGGAACACAGATTAGGGGAGCTGTTTTTT. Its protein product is CASSKEHRLGELFF. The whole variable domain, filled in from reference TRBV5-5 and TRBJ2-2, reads DAGVTQSPTHLIKTRGQQVTLRCSPISGHKSVSWYQQVLGQGPQFIFQYYEKEERGRGNFPDRFSARQFPNYSSELNVNALLLGDSALYLCASSKEHRLGELFFGEGSRLTVL.

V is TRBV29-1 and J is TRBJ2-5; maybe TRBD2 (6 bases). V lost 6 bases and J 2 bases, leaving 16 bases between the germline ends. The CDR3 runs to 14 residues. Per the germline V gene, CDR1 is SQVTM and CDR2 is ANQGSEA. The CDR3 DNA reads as TGCAGCGTAGGACTCGTCGGAGGGCAAGAGACCCAGTACTTC. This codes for CSVGLVGGQETQYF.

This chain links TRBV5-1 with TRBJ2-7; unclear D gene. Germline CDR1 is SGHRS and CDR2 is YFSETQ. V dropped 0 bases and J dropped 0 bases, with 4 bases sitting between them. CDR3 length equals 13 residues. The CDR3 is CASSLDNSYEQYF. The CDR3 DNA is TGCGCCAGCAGCTTGGATAACTCCTACGAGCAGTACTTC.

The CDR3 protein is CASSPTPQGRQFF. DNA of the CDR3: TGTGCCAGCAGCCCTACCCCACAGGGGAGACAGTTCTTC. The chain uses TRBV11-2 and TRBJ2-1; 7 nucleotides match TRBD1. The V gene's germline CDR1 is SGHAT and CDR2 FQNNGV. With 5 bases clipped from V and 13 bases from J, the junction kept 11 bases outside the gene matches. The CDR3 contains 13 residues.

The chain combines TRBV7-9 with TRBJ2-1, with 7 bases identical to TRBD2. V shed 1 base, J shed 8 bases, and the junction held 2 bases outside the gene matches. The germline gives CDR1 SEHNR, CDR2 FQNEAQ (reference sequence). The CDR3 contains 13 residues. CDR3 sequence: CASSLVRGDEQFF. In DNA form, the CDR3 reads TGTGCCAGCAGCTTAGTACGGGGGGATGAGCAGTTCTTC.

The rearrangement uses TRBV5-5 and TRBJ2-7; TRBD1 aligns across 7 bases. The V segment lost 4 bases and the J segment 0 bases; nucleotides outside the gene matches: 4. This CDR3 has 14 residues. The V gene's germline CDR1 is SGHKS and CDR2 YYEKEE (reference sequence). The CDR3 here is CASSQTGNSYEQYF. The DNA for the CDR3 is TGTGCCAGCAGCCAGACAGGGAACTCCTACGAGCAGTACTTC.

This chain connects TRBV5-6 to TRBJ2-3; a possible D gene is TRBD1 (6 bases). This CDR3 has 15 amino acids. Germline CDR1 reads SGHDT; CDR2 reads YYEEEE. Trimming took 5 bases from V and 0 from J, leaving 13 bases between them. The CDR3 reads CASSRTERSTDTQYF. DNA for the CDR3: TGTGCCAGCAGTAGGACAGAGAGGAGCACAGATACGCAGTATTTT.

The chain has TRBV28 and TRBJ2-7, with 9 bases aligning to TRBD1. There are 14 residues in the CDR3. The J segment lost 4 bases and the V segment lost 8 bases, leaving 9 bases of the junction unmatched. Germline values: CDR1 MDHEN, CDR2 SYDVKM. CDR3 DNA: TGTGCCAGCGGACCGGGACAGGGTGGATACGAGCAGTACTTC. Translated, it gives CASGPGQGGYEQYF.

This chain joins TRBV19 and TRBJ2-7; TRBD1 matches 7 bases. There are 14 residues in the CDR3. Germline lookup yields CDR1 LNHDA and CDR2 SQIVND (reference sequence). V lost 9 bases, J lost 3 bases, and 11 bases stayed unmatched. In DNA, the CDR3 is TGTGCCAGCGAATCCAGAACAGGGGTCTACGAGCAGTACTTC. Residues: CASESRTGVYEQYF.

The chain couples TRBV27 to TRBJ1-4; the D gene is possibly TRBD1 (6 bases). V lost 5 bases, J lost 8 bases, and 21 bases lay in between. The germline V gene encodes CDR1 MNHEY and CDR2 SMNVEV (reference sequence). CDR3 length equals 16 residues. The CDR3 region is CASSAQRTDEGEKLFF. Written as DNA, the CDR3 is TGTGCCAGCAGTGCACAACGGACAGATGAGGGGGAAAAACTGTTTTTT.

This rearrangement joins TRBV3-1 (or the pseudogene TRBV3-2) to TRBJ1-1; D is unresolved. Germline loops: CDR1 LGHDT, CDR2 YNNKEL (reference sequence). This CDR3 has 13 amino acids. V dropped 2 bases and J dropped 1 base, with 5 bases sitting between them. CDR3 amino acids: CASSQNRNTEAFF. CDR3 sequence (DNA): TGTGCCAGCAGCCAAAACAGGAACACTGAAGCTTTCTTT.

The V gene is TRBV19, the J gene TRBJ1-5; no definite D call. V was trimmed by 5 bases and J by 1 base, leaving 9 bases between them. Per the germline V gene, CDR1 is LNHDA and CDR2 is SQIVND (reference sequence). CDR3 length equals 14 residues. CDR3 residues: CASSFTDSNQPQHF. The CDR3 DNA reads TGTGCCAGTAGTTTTACAGACAGCAATCAGCCCCAGCATTTT.

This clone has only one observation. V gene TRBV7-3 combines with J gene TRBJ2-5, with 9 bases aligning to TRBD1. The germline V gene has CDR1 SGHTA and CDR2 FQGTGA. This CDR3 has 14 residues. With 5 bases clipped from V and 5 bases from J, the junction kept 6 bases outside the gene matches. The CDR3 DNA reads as TGTGCCAGCAGCCCACAGGGGGCTGGGGAGACCCAGTACTTC. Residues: CASSPQGAGETQYF.

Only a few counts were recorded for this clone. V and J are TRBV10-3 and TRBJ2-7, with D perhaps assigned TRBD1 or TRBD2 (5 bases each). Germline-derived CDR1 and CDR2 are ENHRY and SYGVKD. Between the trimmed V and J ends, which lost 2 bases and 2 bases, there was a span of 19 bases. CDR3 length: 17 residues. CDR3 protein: CAISEVRDGATTYEQYF. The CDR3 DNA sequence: TGTGCCATCAGTGAGGTTAGGGACGGAGCCACCACCTACGAGCAGTACTTC.

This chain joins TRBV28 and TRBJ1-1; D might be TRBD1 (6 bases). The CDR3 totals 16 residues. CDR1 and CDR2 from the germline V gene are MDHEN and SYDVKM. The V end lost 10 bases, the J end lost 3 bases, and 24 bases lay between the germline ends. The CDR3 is CATTGTTAGRDTEAFF. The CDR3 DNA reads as TGTGCCACCACAGGGACGACAGCAGGCAGAGACACTGAAGCTTTCTTT. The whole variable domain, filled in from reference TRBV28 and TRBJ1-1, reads DVKVTQSSRYLVKRTGEKVFLECVQDMDHENMFWYRQDPGLGLRLIYFSYDVKMKEKGDIPEGYSVSREKKERFSLILESASTNQTSMYLCATTGTTAGRDTEAFFGQGTRLTVV.

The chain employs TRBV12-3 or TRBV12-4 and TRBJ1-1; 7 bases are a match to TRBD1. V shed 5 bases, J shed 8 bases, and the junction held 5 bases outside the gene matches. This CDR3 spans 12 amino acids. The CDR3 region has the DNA TGTGCCAGCAGTACATTGACAGGGGAAGCTTTCTTT. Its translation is CASSTLTGEAFF.

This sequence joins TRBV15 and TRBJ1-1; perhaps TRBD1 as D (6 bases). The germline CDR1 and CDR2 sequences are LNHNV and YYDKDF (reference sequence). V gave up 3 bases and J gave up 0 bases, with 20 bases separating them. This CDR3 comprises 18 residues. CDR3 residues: CATSRGLSRGMVNTEAFF. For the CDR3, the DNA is TGTGCCACCAGCAGGGGGCTGTCGAGGGGGATGGTGAACACTGAAGCTTTCTTT.

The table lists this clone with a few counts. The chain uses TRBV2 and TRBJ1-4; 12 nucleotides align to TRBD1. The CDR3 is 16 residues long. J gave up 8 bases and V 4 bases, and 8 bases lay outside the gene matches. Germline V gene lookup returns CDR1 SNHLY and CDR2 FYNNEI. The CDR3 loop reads CASSAGQGAMVEKLFF. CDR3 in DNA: TGTGCCAGCAGTGCGGGACAGGGGGCGATGGTGGAAAAACTGTTTTTT.

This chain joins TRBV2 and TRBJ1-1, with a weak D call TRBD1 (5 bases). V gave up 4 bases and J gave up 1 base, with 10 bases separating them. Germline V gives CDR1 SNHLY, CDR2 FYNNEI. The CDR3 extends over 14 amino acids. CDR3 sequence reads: CASSGWGGNTEAFF. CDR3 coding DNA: TGTGCCAGCAGTGGATGGGGCGGGAACACTGAAGCTTTCTTT.

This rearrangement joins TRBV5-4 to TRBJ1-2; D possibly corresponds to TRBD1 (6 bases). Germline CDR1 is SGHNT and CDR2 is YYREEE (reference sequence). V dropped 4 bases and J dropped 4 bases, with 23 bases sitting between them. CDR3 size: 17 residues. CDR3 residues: CASSQVGGAVRLYGYTF. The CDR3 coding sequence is TGTGCCAGCAGCCAGGTTGGGGGCGCGGTCCGGCTCTATGGCTACACCTTC.

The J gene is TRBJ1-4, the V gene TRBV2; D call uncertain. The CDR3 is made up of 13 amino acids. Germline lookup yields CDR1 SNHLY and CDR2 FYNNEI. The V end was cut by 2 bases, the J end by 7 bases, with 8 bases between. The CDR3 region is CASSEHDGEKLFF. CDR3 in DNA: TGTGCCAGCAGTGAACACGACGGTGAAAAACTGTTTTTT. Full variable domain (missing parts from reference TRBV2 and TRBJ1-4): EPEVTQTPSHQVTQMGQEVILRCVPISNHLYFYWYRQILGQKVEFLVSFYNNEISEKSEIFDDQFSVERPDGSNFTLKIRSTKLEDSAMYFCASSEHDGEKLFFGSGTQLSVL.